One and the same sample provided the 14 T cell receptor beta chains below, sequenced in a study of PD-1 blockade in classical Hodgkin lymphoma. The time point denotes: cycle 4 day 1 (C4D1), after 6 weeks of nivolumab. Brentuximab vedotin exposure varied, and every patient relapsed after autologous stem cell transplantation. Sequenced by immunoSEQ multiplex PCR; TCRdb stores in-frame clones only, minus some. This sample yields 20,000 to 30,000 clones, of which 84% are seen a single time; approximately 6.2% belongs to the top ten. Sequenced here: peripheral blood mononuclear cells (PBMCs), sampled before the fourth cycle of nivolumab. These receptors were obtained from a human donor with classical Hodgkin lymphoma.

J is TRBJ1-2 and V is TRBV5-1, with a possible D match to TRBD1 (6 bases). Germline V CDR1 and CDR2: SGHRS, YFSETQ. Trimming cost V 4 bases and J 5 bases, with 18 bases left between them. The CDR3 consists of 15 residues. The CDR3 loop is CASSLGQTRLYGYTF. CDR3 in DNA: TGCGCCAGCAGCCTAGGACAGACCCGGTTATATGGCTACACCTTC.

J is TRBJ2-1 and V is TRBV7-2; 8 nucleotides match TRBD2. This CDR3 spans 16 amino acids. The trim removed 4 bases at V and 5 bases at J, leaving 10 bases unmatched. The germline CDR1 and CDR2 sequences are SGHTA and FQGNSA. The CDR3 loop is CASSSPRTSWDNEQFF. CDR3 nucleotides: TGTGCCAGCAGCTCCCCGCGGACTAGCTGGGACAATGAGCAGTTCTTC.

V and J are TRBV6-5 and TRBJ1-1, with D hard to call. The CDR3 totals 12 residues. Trimming left V 6 bases short and J 1 base short, with 6 bases between. Germline CDR1 reads MNHEY; CDR2 reads SVGAGI. The CDR3 nucleotides are TGTGCCAGCAGCCCCAGGAACACTGAAGCTTTCTTT. Residues: CASSPRNTEAFF.

J is TRBJ1-5 and V is TRBV6-5; D ambiguous. V shed 5 bases and J shed 4 bases, with 6 bases lying between them. Germline assignment: CDR1 MNHEY and CDR2 SVGAGI. CDR3 length: 12 residues. The CDR3 spells CASSEGNQPQHF. CDR3 coding DNA: TGTGCCAGCAGTGAGGGAAATCAGCCCCAGCATTTT.

V gene TRBV6-5 combines with J gene TRBJ2-1; D call uncertain. The V end lost 0 bases, the J end lost 9 bases, and 9 bases lay between the germline ends. This CDR3 comprises 13 residues. Per germline, CDR1 MNHEY and CDR2 SVGAGI. In nucleotides, the CDR3 is TGTGCCAGCAGTTACTCGACCAGCCGTGAGCAGTTCTTC. Translation: CASSYSTSREQFF.

The chain links TRBV28 to TRBJ1-3, with D possibly matching TRBD1 (5 bases). The V and J ends lost 4 bases and 0 bases respectively, with 10 bases between them. CDR1 is MDHEN and CDR2 is SYDVKM in the germline V gene. The length of the CDR3 is 15 residues. CDR3 region: CASSSPGGSGNTIYF. The DNA of the CDR3 is TGTGCCAGCAGTTCCCCGGGGGGCTCTGGAAACACCATATATTTT.

This clone was detected once. J is TRBJ1-5 and V is TRBV21-1; TRBD1 is the table's D call, not checked against the DNA. TRBV21-1 represents a pseudogene. CDR3 length: 16 amino acids. The CDR3 sequence is CASSAAGQTCNQPQHF. CDR3 DNA sequence: TGTGCCAGCAGCGCCGCGGGACAGACCTGCAATCAGCCCCAGCATTTT.

J is TRBJ1-4 and V is TRBV2; no definite D call. The CDR3 runs to 13 residues. Germline assignment: CDR1 SNHLY and CDR2 FYNNEI. With 6 bases removed from V and 8 bases from J, the gap between germline ends came to 13 bases. In nucleotides, the CDR3 is TGTGCCAGCAGGAGGAACGAAAGAGAAAAACTGTTTTTT. Protein sequence: CASRRNEREKLFF. The full variable domain, its missing parts supplied by reference TRBV2 and TRBJ1-4, is EPEVTQTPSHQVTQMGQEVILRCVPISNHLYFYWYRQILGQKVEFLVSFYNNEISEKSEIFDDQFSVERPDGSNFTLKIRSTKLEDSAMYFCASRRNEREKLFFGSGTQLSVL.

The CDR3 DNA reads TGTGCCAGCAGTTTATCGGGGGGTGTTAGCAATCAGCCCCAGCATTTT. Its protein product is CASSLSGGVSNQPQHF. This chain connects TRBV27 to TRBJ1-5; D might be TRBD1 (5 bases). This CDR3 region has 16 residues. Trimming shortened V by 0 bases and J by 0 bases, and 9 bases separated the two germline ends. Germline V CDR1 and CDR2: MNHEY, SMNVEV (reference sequence).

V gene TRBV28 combines with J gene TRBJ1-5; D gene ambiguous. The ends were cut back, 6 bases at V and 2 bases at J, with 11 bases in the middle. The CDR3 extends over 14 amino acids. Germline V lookup: CDR1 MDHEN, CDR2 SYDVKM. Written as DNA, the CDR3 is TGTGCCAGCAGCGAAAGGGAGGGCAATCAGCCCCAGCATTTT. Translating gives CASSEREGNQPQHF.

The chain couples TRBV5-1 to TRBJ2-5; D is unclear. The CDR3 runs 14 residues. CDR1 is SGHRS and CDR2 is YFSETQ in the germline V gene. V was clipped by 1 base and J by 5 bases, with 12 bases between them. In nucleotides, the CDR3 is TGCGCCAGCAGCTTGACGTCCAGTGGGGAGACCCAGTACTTC. It yields the protein CASSLTSSGETQYF.

This clone was observed a few times. This chain connects TRBV6-5 to TRBJ2-5, with 7 bases lining up with TRBD2. This CDR3 has 16 residues. Germline loops: CDR1 MNHEY, CDR2 SVGAGI. V lost 0 bases to trimming and J lost 4 bases; unmatched junction nucleotides: 8. CDR3 bases: TGTGCCAGCAGTTACTCATCAGGGACGGGGGGAGAGACCCAGTACTTC. Its translation is CASSYSSGTGGETQYF.

The V gene is TRBV7-8, the J gene TRBJ2-3, with D possibly TRBD2 on 6 matching bases. CDR1 is SGHVS and CDR2 is FQNEAQ in the germline V gene. Trimming stripped 3 bases from V and 4 bases from J, with 17 bases between. There are 16 residues in the CDR3. DNA for the CDR3: TGTGCCAGCAGCTTGCCGGGCCCCGGGAGCGCAGATACGCAGTATTTT. Its translation: CASSLPGPGSADTQYF.

This chain connects TRBV5-1 to TRBJ2-2; 8 bases match TRBD2. CDR1 and CDR2 from the germline V gene are SGHRS and YFSETQ. This CDR3 has 15 residues. J was trimmed by 5 bases and V by 0 bases; bases with no gene match: 3. The CDR3 spells CASSLGGGQTGELFF. CDR3 sequence (DNA): TGCGCCAGCAGCTTGGGCGGGGGGCAAACCGGGGAGCTGTTTTTT.